The 18 T cell receptor beta chains given below trace back to one sample, sequenced in a study of post-analysis software for immune sequencing data. Whole-study results and caveats: In patients, about 5 TRBV segments were more frequent than in controls, with TRBV5-6, TRBV5-1 and TRBV20-1 among them.

These receptors' targets are unknown. Incorporated into the TCR beta cDNA libraries were unique molecular identifiers, which served to reduce PCR and sequencing biases. TCRdb re-analysed the PCR reads in MiXCR, keeping a single row per CDR3 protein. The table lists about 770,000 distinct CDR3 sequences, under 60% of them singletons. The source material was blood. The receptors here all came from a girl aged 10 to 17 with multiple sclerosis.

The chain is built from TRBV20-1 and TRBJ2-5; TRBD2 aligns across 8 bases. With V trimmed by 1 base and J by 11 bases, 9 bases remained unmatched. Looked up from germline, CDR1 is DFQATT and CDR2 is SNEGSKA (reference sequence). The CDR3 consists of 13 residues. Written as DNA, the CDR3 is TGCAGTGCTAGAGTTCGGTCTCAGCGGGAGCAGTACTTC. The encoded protein is CSARVRSQREQYF.

V gene TRBV29-1 combines with J gene TRBJ1-1; 7 nucleotides agree with TRBD1. V trimming: 3 bases; J trimming: 1 base; junction bases outside the gene matches: 8. The CDR3 is 15 amino acids. The V gene's germline CDR1 is SQVTM and CDR2 ANQGSEA. The CDR3 protein is CSVEVGGVENTEAFF. Here the CDR3 DNA reads TGCAGCGTTGAGGTAGGGGGCGTCGAGAACACTGAAGCTTTCTTT.

The chain combines TRBV21-1 with TRBJ2-4. TRBV21-1 is a pseudogene segment. CDR3 length equals 15 residues. The CDR3 DNA sequence: TGTGCCAAGACCGAGAGTTCCCTAGCCAAAAACATTCAGTACTTC. Protein sequence: CAKTESSLAKNIQYF.

There are a few counts of this clonotype. The genes are TRBV7-6 and TRBJ2-7; a weak D match, TRBD1 (5 bases). This CDR3 contains 12 residues. The V end was cut by 9 bases, the J end by 6 bases, with 15 bases between. Germline CDR1 is SGHVS and CDR2 is FNYEAQ. CDR3 sequence reads: CARSYQGGEQYF. The DNA of the CDR3 is TGTGCCAGATCTTATCAGGGCGGCGAGCAGTACTTC.

The V gene is TRBV5-6, the J gene TRBJ2-7, with D perhaps matching TRBD1 (6 bases). This CDR3 contains 15 residues. V was pared by 2 bases and J by 4 bases, with 16 bases between. Germline V gene data show CDR1 as SGHDT and CDR2 as YYEEEE. The CDR3 is CASSFVGTRRYEQYF. CDR3 nucleotides: TGTGCCAGCAGCTTCGTCGGGACAAGACGTTACGAGCAGTACTTC.

The CDR3 region has the DNA TGCGCCAGCAGCCCGGGACTAGCGGGGGGAGCCTACAATGAGCAGTTCTTC. It codes for CASSPGLAGGAYNEQFF. The chain joins TRBV5-1 to TRBJ2-1, with 15 bases that match TRBD2. Germline trimming cut 4 bases from V and 2 bases from J; bases unmatched to any gene: 4. The CDR3 runs 17 residues. Germline V gives CDR1 SGHRS, CDR2 YFSETQ.

This sequence joins TRBV13 and TRBJ2-3; 10 nucleotides align to TRBD2. CDR3 length: 17 amino acids. Germline V gives CDR1 PRHDT, CDR2 FYEKMQ (reference sequence). V lost 5 bases to trimming and J lost 0 bases; unmatched junction nucleotides: 8. DNA for the CDR3: TGTGCCAGCAGCGTAGCAGGACTAGCGGATAGCACAGATACGCAGTATTTT. It yields the protein CASSVAGLADSTDTQYF.

This clonotype was picked up a small number of times. CDR3 DNA: TGTGCCAGCAGCCTCGGGGGACAGGGTGACGAGCAGTACTTC. Amino acid sequence: CASSLGGQGDEQYF. This chain joins TRBV7-2 and TRBJ2-7, with 9 bases aligning to TRBD1. CDR3 length equals 14 residues. Losses at the gene ends were 5 bases for V and 5 bases for J; bases not matched to a gene: 7. The V gene's germline CDR1 is SGHTA and CDR2 FQGNSA. Variable domain in full (rest from reference TRBV7-2 and TRBJ2-7): GAGVSQSPSNKVTEKGKDVELRCDPISGHTALYWYRQSLGQGLEFLIYFQGNSAPDKSGLPSDRFSAERTGGSVSTLTIQRTQQEDSAVYLCASSLGGQGDEQYFGPGTRLTVT.

The V call is TRBV11-2, the J call TRBJ2-3; 11 nucleotides match TRBD2. V dropped 5 bases and J dropped 3; count of bases not matched to a gene: 10. This CDR3 has 17 amino acids. The V gene's germline CDR1 is SGHAT and CDR2 FQNNGV. In DNA form, the CDR3 reads TGTGCCAGCAGCGATTATCCTACTAGCGGGAGTACAGATACGCAGTATTTT. Translating it yields CASSDYPTSGSTDTQYF.

The chain joins TRBV18 to TRBJ2-3, with D possibly matching TRBD2 (5 bases). This CDR3 has 13 residues. The V and J ends lost 4 bases and 5 bases respectively, with 10 bases between them. Per germline, CDR1 KGHSH and CDR2 LQKENI. The CDR3 sequence: CASSRTPEDTQYF. CDR3 in DNA: TGTGCCAGCTCACGGACTCCTGAAGATACGCAGTATTTT.

V is TRBV29-1 and J is TRBJ1-2; D uncertain. The germline CDR1 and CDR2 sequences are SQVTM and ANQGSEA. The V gene lost 4 bases and the J gene lost 3 bases, with 6 bases spanning the gap. The CDR3 has 11 residues. The CDR3 DNA is TGCAGCGTTGTTGTTGACTATGGCTACACCTTC. It specifies CSVVVDYGYTF.

This clonotype was counted a few times. The genes are TRBV3-1 and TRBJ1-1; TRBD1 aligns across 7 bases. There are 15 residues in the CDR3. V lost 1 base and J lost 1; bases outside the gene matches: 3. From germline, CDR1 is LGHDT and CDR2 YNNKEL (reference sequence). As DNA, the CDR3 is TGTGCCAGCAGCCAAGGACAGGGCCCGAACACTGAAGCTTTCTTT. Its translation: CASSQGQGPNTEAFF.

This sequence joins TRBV14 and TRBJ2-7; D is perhaps TRBD1 (6 bases). The DNA matches TRBJ2-5 better at its end, which makes the J call doubtful. In germline, CDR1 is SGHDN, CDR2 FVKESK. The CDR3 has 15 amino acids. CDR3 residues: CASSHARGYLETQYF. CDR3 nucleotide sequence: TGTGCCAGCAGCCACGCCAGGGGTTATCTTGAGACCCAGTACTTC.

This rearrangement joins TRBV7-2 to TRBJ2-7; 11 bases agree with TRBD2. The germline V gene has CDR1 SGHTA and CDR2 FQGNSA. The CDR3 extends over 17 amino acids. The junction had 7 bases not matched to a gene; V was cut back by 1 base and J by 2 bases. The CDR3 loop reads CASSLGPGTSGAYEQYF. The CDR3 DNA is TGTGCCAGCAGCTTAGGCCCGGGGACTAGCGGAGCCTACGAGCAGTACTTC.

In this sample, this clonotype turned up a few times. The CDR3 DNA reads TGCGCCAGCAGCTTGGTATCGGCGGGAGGCAATGAGCAGTTCTTC. This gives the protein CASSLVSAGGNEQFF. This rearrangement joins TRBV5-1 to TRBJ2-1; 8 bases line up with TRBD2. After removal of 0 bases from V and 6 bases from J, the junction contained 5 bases not matched to a gene. This CDR3 has 15 amino acids. Germline CDR1 SGHRS, CDR2 YFSETQ.

On this clonotype itself: The germline gene is not matched at one end of the junction; a read error may be the cause. The V and J genes are TRBV11-2 and TRBJ2-3; 8 bases fit TRBD1. The CDR3 loop spans 19 amino acids. Germline V gene sequence: CDR1 SGHAT, CDR2 FQNNGV. DNA for the CDR3: TGTGCCAGCAGCCCATCAGCAGGGGGCGACGTCCTTAGCACAGATGCGCAGTATTTT. Protein: CASSPSAGGDVLSTDAQYF.

The chain carries TRBV6-5 and TRBJ2-5, with TRBD1 as a possible D gene (6 bases). This CDR3 is built from 13 residues. The germline gives CDR1 MNHEY, CDR2 SVGAGI. Trimming shortened V by 0 bases and J by 11 bases, and 13 bases separated the two germline ends. The CDR3 DNA sequence: TGTGCCAGCAGTTACTCGGGGGCGGGTGAGCAGTACTTC. It specifies CASSYSGAGEQYF.

V gene TRBV2 combines with J gene TRBJ2-7; D gene ambiguous. The length of the CDR3 is 13 residues. The V and J ends lost 6 bases and 5 bases respectively, with 14 bases between them. Germline V gene data show CDR1 as SNHLY and CDR2 as FYNNEI. The CDR3 protein is CASSPPQVHEQYF. The CDR3 DNA follows: TGTGCCAGCAGCCCCCCCCAGGTTCACGAGCAGTACTTC.